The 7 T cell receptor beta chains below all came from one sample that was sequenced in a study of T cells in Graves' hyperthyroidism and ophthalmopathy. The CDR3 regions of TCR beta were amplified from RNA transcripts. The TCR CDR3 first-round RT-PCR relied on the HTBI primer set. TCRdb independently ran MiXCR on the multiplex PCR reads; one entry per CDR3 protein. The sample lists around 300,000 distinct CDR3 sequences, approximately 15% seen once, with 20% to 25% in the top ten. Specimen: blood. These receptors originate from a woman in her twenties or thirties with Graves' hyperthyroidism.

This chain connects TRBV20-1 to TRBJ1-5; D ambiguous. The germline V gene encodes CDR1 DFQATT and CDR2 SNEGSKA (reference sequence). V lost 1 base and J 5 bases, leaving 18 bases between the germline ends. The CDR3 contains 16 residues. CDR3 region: CSARVRSYSGDQPQHF. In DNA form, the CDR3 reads TGCAGTGCTAGAGTTCGCAGTTATTCGGGAGATCAGCCCCAGCATTTT.

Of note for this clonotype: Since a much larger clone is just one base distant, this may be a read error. The chain's CDR3 is CSVEDGTALTKNIQYF. CDR3 DNA sequence: TGCAGCGTTGAAGACGGAACTGCTCTAACCAAAAACATTCAGTACTTC. This sequence joins TRBV29-1 and TRBJ2-4, with D unresolved. With 0 bases removed from V and 2 bases from J, the gap between germline ends came to 14 bases. The CDR3 has 16 residues. CDR1 and CDR2 (germline): SQVTM, ANQGSEA.

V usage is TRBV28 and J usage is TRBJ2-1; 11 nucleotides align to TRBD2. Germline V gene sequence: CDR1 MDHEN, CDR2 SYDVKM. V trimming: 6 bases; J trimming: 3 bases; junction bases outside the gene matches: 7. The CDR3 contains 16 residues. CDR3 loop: CASRPRTSGSYNEQFF. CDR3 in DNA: TGTGCCAGCAGGCCCCGTACTAGCGGGAGCTACAATGAGCAGTTCTTC.

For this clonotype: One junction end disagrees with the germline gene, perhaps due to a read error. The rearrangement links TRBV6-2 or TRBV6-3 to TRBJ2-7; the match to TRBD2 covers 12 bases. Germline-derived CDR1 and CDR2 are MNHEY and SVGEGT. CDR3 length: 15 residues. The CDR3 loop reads CASSYSTSGSYEQYF. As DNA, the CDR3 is TGTGCCAGCAGTTACTCGACTAGCGGGAGTTACGAGCAGTATTTC.

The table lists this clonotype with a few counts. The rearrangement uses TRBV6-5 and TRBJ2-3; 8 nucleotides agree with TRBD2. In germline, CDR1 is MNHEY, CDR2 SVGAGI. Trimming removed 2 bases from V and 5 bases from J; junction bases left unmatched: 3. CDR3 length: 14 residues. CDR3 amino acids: CASSYGTSGDTQYF. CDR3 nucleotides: TGTGCCAGCAGTTACGGGACTAGTGGAGATACGCAGTATTTT.

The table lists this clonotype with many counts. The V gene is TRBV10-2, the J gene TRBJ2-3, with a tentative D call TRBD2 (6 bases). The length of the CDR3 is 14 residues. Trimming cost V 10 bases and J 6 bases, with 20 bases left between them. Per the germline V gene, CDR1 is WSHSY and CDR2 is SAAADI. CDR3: CATSGRGPSDTQYF. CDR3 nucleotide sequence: TGCGCCACCTCCGGGCGGGGCCCCTCGGATACGCAGTATTTT.

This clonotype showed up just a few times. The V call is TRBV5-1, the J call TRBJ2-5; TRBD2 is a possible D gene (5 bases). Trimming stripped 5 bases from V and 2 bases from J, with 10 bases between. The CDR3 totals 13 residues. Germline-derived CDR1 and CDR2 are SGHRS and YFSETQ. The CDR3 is CASRRAEQETQYF. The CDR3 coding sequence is TGCGCCAGCAGGCGAGCGGAGCAAGAGACCCAGTACTTC.